What follows are 29 T cell receptor beta chains derived from one specimen sequenced in a study of CD8 T cells in Susac syndrome (dated by TCRdb to the late 2010s). Library creation used the immunoSEQ multiplex PCR assay. RNA was extracted with the RNeasy kit and roughly 0.45 to 1 ug was reverse transcribed using random hexamers. The public reads were run again by TCRdb, first through fastp at Q25 and then through MiXCR, and only productive beta chains were kept. A single entry per CDR3 protein holds the most common genes and DNA from its merged rows. The sample table lists 250,000 or so distinct CDR3 sequences, roughly 95% of them with a count of one. The top ten constitute roughly 0.07% of the sample. The material sequenced was CD4+ T cells from PBMCs. These receptors were obtained from a human donor with multiple sclerosis.

The V and J genes are TRBV30 and TRBJ1-1; D call uncertain. Looked up from germline, CDR1 is GTSNPN and CDR2 is SVGIG (reference sequence). CDR3 size: 13 residues. V gave up 0 bases and J gave up 1 base, with 6 bases separating them. The CDR3 here is CAWSVAWNTEAFF. The DNA of the CDR3 is TGTGCCTGGAGTGTCGCGTGGAACACTGAAGCTTTCTTT.

The chain uses TRBV5-5 and TRBJ2-5, with D unclear. The CDR3 runs 14 residues. Trimming shortened V by 4 bases and J by 2 bases, and 12 bases separated the two germline ends. The V gene's germline CDR1 is SGHKS and CDR2 YYEKEE (reference sequence). This chain's CDR3 is CASSADGGQETQYF. In DNA form, the CDR3 reads TGTGCCAGCAGCGCGGACGGCGGACAAGAGACCCAGTACTTC.

This clonotype was counted a single time. The V gene is TRBV11-2, the J gene TRBJ1-1, with D maybe TRBD1 (5 bases). Germline V CDR1 and CDR2: SGHAT, FQNNGV. With 5 bases removed from V and 4 bases from J, the gap between germline ends came to 14 bases. This CDR3 has 14 residues. CDR3: CASSPGRWGTEAFF. CDR3 in DNA: TGTGCCAGCAGCCCAGGGAGATGGGGCACTGAAGCTTTCTTT.

The gene calls are TRBV6-6 and TRBJ2-7; TRBD2 might be the D (5 bases). The CDR3 sequence is 14 residues long. Per the germline V gene, CDR1 is MNHNY and CDR2 is SVGAGI (reference sequence). V lost 1 base, J lost 6 bases, and 13 bases lay in between. The CDR3 DNA reads as TGTGCCAGCAGTTACTTGATATCGGGATCCGAGCAGTACGTC. Translated, it gives CASSYLISGSEQYV.

This clonotype showed up just once. The chain couples TRBV25-1 to TRBJ1-1; possibly TRBD1 for D (5 bases). V lost 6 bases and J lost 6, with 20 bases in between. The germline CDR1 and CDR2 sequences are MGHDK and SYGVNS. The CDR3 totals 15 residues. In DNA form, the CDR3 reads TGTGCCAGCAGACAGGCCGGGACGGACTATTCTGAAGCTTTCTTT. This encodes CASRQAGTDYSEAFF.

The rearrangement joins TRBV3-1 to TRBJ2-3; 9 bases agree with TRBD2. The CDR3 runs to 15 residues. Germline trimming cut 3 bases from V and 4 bases from J; bases unmatched to any gene: 5. Germline V gene sequence: CDR1 LGHDT, CDR2 YNNKEL (reference sequence). In nucleotides, the CDR3 is TGTGCCAGCAGCCACCAAGCGGGAGGATCAGATACGCAGTATTTT. Translating gives CASSHQAGGSDTQYF.

The chain employs TRBV18 and TRBJ2-3; D is possibly TRBD1 (5 bases). Trimming removed 6 bases at V and 3 bases at J, with 7 bases between. Germline V gives CDR1 KGHSH, CDR2 LQKENI. CDR3 length: 12 residues. In nucleotides, the CDR3 is TGTGCCAGCTCCGACAGTACAGATACGCAGTATTTT. It translates to CASSDSTDTQYF.

In DNA, the CDR3 is TGTGCCAGCAGCCAAGAACTAGCGGGAGGCTACAATGAGCAGTTCTTC. Its translation: CASSQELAGGYNEQFF. V is TRBV3-1 and J is TRBJ2-1; TRBD2 aligns across 12 bases. Per the germline V gene, CDR1 is LGHDT and CDR2 is YNNKEL (reference sequence). Losses at the gene ends were 0 bases for V and 3 bases for J; bases not matched to a gene: 0. CDR3 size: 16 residues.

The CDR3 protein is CASSVGVANQPQHF. CDR3 DNA sequence: TGTGCCAGCAGTGTAGGAGTAGCGAATCAGCCCCAGCATTTT. This chain connects TRBV2 to TRBJ1-5; no clear D gene. V dropped 4 bases and J dropped 4 bases, with 11 bases sitting between them. Germline V gene data show CDR1 as SNHLY and CDR2 as FYNNEI. The CDR3 runs 14 residues. Using reference TRBV2 and TRBJ1-5 for the parts outside the CDR3, the full variable domain is EPEVTQTPSHQVTQMGQEVILRCVPISNHLYFYWYRQILGQKVEFLVSFYNNEISEKSEIFDDQFSVERPDGSNFTLKIRSTKLEDSAMYFCASSVGVANQPQHFGDGTRLSIL.

The chain carries TRBV29-1 and TRBJ2-3; 8 bases line up with TRBD1. V lost 7 bases to trimming and J lost 7 bases; unmatched junction nucleotides: 13. Germline V gene lookup returns CDR1 SQVTM and CDR2 ANQGSEA. This CDR3 spans 14 amino acids. Here the CDR3 reads CSASRTGGSNTQYF. CDR3 coding DNA: TGCAGCGCCTCTCGTACAGGGGGTTCAAATACGCAGTATTTT.

V is TRBV6-2 or TRBV6-3 and J is TRBJ2-7, with 10 nucleotides matching TRBD2. Germline V gene lookup returns CDR1 MNHEY and CDR2 SVGEGT. The junction had 4 bases not matched to a gene; V was cut back by 2 bases and J by 3 bases. The CDR3 spans 15 residues. The CDR3 nucleotides read TGTGCCAGCAGTTACGCAGCGGGAGGGCGCTACGAGCAGTACGTC. Amino acids: CASSYAAGGRYEQYV.

This clonotype was detected once. This chain joins TRBV29-1 and TRBJ2-7; 8 bases agree with TRBD1. This CDR3 is 13 amino acids long. In germline, CDR1 is SQVTM, CDR2 ANQGSEA. Trimming at V came to 4 bases and at J to 6 bases, leaving 8 bases not matched to a gene. CDR3 DNA sequence: TGCAGCGTTGCTCTGCAGGGGACAGGCGAGCAGTACGTC. Its translation: CSVALQGTGEQYV.

The gene calls are TRBV7-9 and TRBJ2-7; D unresolved. Trimming took off 1 base at V and 1 base at J, with 8 bases between the two ends. Germline V gives CDR1 SEHNR, CDR2 FQNEAQ (reference sequence). There are 14 residues in the CDR3. CDR3 in amino acids: CASSLVQRSYEQYF. In nucleotides, the CDR3 is TGTGCCAGCAGCTTAGTCCAGAGATCCTACGAGCAGTACTTC. The full variable domain, in which reference TRBV7-9 and TRBJ2-7 provide the parts outside the CDR3, is DTGVSQNPRHKITKRGQNVTFRCDPISEHNRLYWYRQTLGQGPEFLTYFQNEAQLEKSRLLSDRFSAERPKGSFSTLEIQRTEQGDSAMYLCASSLVQRSYEQYFGPGTRLTVT.

The rearrangement joins TRBV28 to TRBJ2-5; no clear D. The length of the CDR3 is 13 residues. Trimming removed 8 bases at V and 7 bases at J, with 17 bases between. Germline V gives CDR1 MDHEN, CDR2 SYDVKM. The CDR3 is CASLVANTGTQYF. CDR3 nucleotides: TGTGCCAGCCTAGTCGCGAACACGGGGACCCAGTACTTC.

In regard to this clonotype: Germline and junction disagree at one end, which may indicate a read error. This chain uses TRBV12-3 or TRBV12-4 with TRBJ2-2, with D possibly matching TRBD2 (6 bases). The length of the CDR3 is 15 residues. As DNA, the CDR3 is TGTGCCAGCAGCTTAGGGGCAGGGAGGACCGGGGAGCTGTTTTTT. Protein sequence: CASSLGAGRTGELFF.

The chain uses TRBV24-1 and TRBJ2-5; D is unclear. V was clipped by 5 bases and J by 1 base, with 7 bases between them. There are 13 residues in the CDR3. Per the germline V gene, CDR1 is KGHDR and CDR2 is SFDVKD. In DNA form, the CDR3 reads TGTGCCACCAGTGGGCAGGCCCAAGAGACCCAGTACTTC. It specifies CATSGQAQETQYF.

In its sample, this clonotype was seen a few times. CDR3 amino acids: CASSQDPQVSTDTQYF. The CDR3, as DNA: TGCGCCAGCAGCCAAGATCCTCAGGTGTCTACAGATACGCAGTATTTT. The V gene is TRBV4-1, the J gene TRBJ2-3; D uncertain. This CDR3 contains 16 residues. The V end was cut by 0 bases, the J end by 3 bases, with 13 bases between. The germline gives CDR1 MGHRA, CDR2 YSYEKL.

The chain employs TRBV6-1 and TRBJ1-6; tentative D call: TRBD1 (5 bases). The CDR3 totals 14 residues. With 3 bases removed from V and 7 bases from J, the gap between germline ends came to 10 bases. Germline assignment: CDR1 MNHNS and CDR2 SASEGT. CDR3 bases: TGTGCCAGCAGTGAGAGGGACGGGAATTCACCCCTCCACTTT. Translating gives CASSERDGNSPLHF.

The J gene is TRBJ1-1, the V gene TRBV10-3, with D unclear. CDR1 and CDR2 (germline): ENHRY, SYGVKD. Trimming shortened V by 5 bases and J by 4 bases, and 17 bases separated the two germline ends. CDR3 length: 15 amino acids. CDR3 coding DNA: TGTGCCATCAGTCCTGAGACGGGGAGGACCACTGAAGCTTTCTTT. Amino acids: CAISPETGRTTEAFF.

This chain connects TRBV4-2 to TRBJ1-4, with unresolved D. Per germline, CDR1 LGHNA and CDR2 YNFKEQ. Trimming removed 1 base from V and 5 bases from J, with 11 bases in between. This CDR3 comprises 15 residues. The DNA of the CDR3 is TGTGCCAGCAGCCAAGGTGACGGCCCGAATGAAAAACTGTTTTTT. Translated: CASSQGDGPNEKLFF.

This chain connects TRBV12-3 or TRBV12-4 to TRBJ1-5; no reliable D call. V was cut by 2 bases and J by 1 base, with 3 bases left in between. The CDR3 is 13 residues long. The CDR3 is CASSLMSNQPQHF. CDR3 in DNA: TGTGCCAGCAGTTTAATGAGCAATCAGCCCCAGCATTTT.

This rearrangement joins TRBV3-1 to TRBJ1-1; the D gene is possibly TRBD1 (5 bases). The CDR3 is made up of 15 amino acids. Germline V gene data show CDR1 as LGHDT and CDR2 as YNNKEL (reference sequence). The V end lost 3 bases, the J end lost 0 bases, and 11 bases lay between the germline ends. In nucleotides, the CDR3 is TGTGCCAGCAGCCACGGGGGGTTAGTGAACACTGAAGCTTTCTTT. It encodes CASSHGGLVNTEAFF.

The chain joins TRBV6-1 to TRBJ2-7; the D gene is possibly TRBD1 (6 bases). The ends were cut back, 5 bases at V and 2 bases at J, with 10 bases in the middle. This CDR3 is built from 13 residues. Germline V gene sequence: CDR1 MNHNS, CDR2 SASEGT. CDR3 in amino acids: CASSRDITYEQYF. The CDR3, as DNA: TGTGCCAGCAGTCGGGACATAACCTACGAGCAGTACTTC.

This chain uses TRBV30 with TRBJ1-4; 12 nucleotides line up with TRBD1. The CDR3 totals 14 residues. Germline values: CDR1 GTSNPN, CDR2 SVGIG (reference sequence). V shed 5 bases and J 7 bases; nucleotides not matched to a gene: 5. The CDR3 is CAWGTGGGSEKLFF. The CDR3, as DNA: TGTGCCTGGGGGACAGGGGGCGGGAGTGAAAAACTGTTTTTT.

The gene calls are TRBV6-2 or TRBV6-3 and TRBJ2-5; D gene uncertain. CDR3 length equals 13 residues. In germline, CDR1 is MNHEY, CDR2 SVGEGT. V was pared by 5 bases and J by 5 bases, with 12 bases between. CDR3: CASSTGPAETQYF. In DNA, the CDR3 is TGTGCCAGCAGTACCGGGCCAGCTGAGACCCAGTACTTC.

V is TRBV4-1 and J is TRBJ1-2, with 9 bases lining up with TRBD1. The germline CDR1 and CDR2 sequences are MGHRA and YSYEKL. The CDR3 is 14 amino acids. After removal of 4 bases from V and 7 bases from J, the junction contained 7 bases not matched to a gene. Here the CDR3 DNA reads TGCGCCAGCAGCCGACCGGGACAGGGAGGTGGCTACACCTTC. This encodes CASSRPGQGGGYTF.

The rearrangement joins TRBV19 to TRBJ2-3; D gene unclear. Germline CDR1 is LNHDA and CDR2 is SQIVND (reference sequence). V shed 2 bases and J shed 2 bases, with 11 bases lying between them. The length of the CDR3 is 15 residues. For the CDR3, the DNA is TGTGCCAGTAGTATAAATGCGGCCTTCACAGATACGCAGTATTTT. This codes for CASSINAAFTDTQYF.

The rearrangement uses TRBV20-1 and TRBJ2-1; possible D gene TRBD1, 5 bases. The germline V gene has CDR1 DFQATT and CDR2 SNEGSKA (reference sequence). The CDR3 totals 13 residues. Deletions cut 5 bases from V and 7 bases from J, with 15 bases between. Here the CDR3 reads CSAFRQPPNEQFF. CDR3 DNA sequence: TGCAGTGCTTTCCGACAGCCTCCTAATGAGCAGTTCTTC.

This chain connects TRBV18 to TRBJ2-1, with 14 bases matching TRBD2. This CDR3 spans 17 amino acids. Trimming at V came to 1 base and at J to 7 bases, leaving 6 bases not matched to a gene. Germline CDR1 and CDR2: KGHSH and LQKENI. CDR3 sequence reads: CASSPLPWTSGRNEQFF. The CDR3 DNA is TGTGCCAGCTCACCACTTCCCTGGACTAGCGGGAGGAATGAGCAGTTCTTC.